Presented here are 14 T cell receptor beta chains from one specimen sequenced in a study of radiation and T cells in renal cell carcinoma (dated by TCRdb to the early 2020s). The sample's time point, from its label and the paper: blood 4 weeks post-SBRT, at nephrectomy. Read against the paper, the sample's treatment or condition label means: 15 Gy SBRT to primary tumor, nephrectomy 4 weeks later. The library was obtained by the immunoSEQ multiplex PCR assay. TCRdb took over this immuneACCESS table, retaining in-frame rearrangements with V and J assigned. Such tables are incomplete; in checked studies, under half of the missing clones stem from an unresolved V gene, and the remainder is unexplained. The table for this sample lists about 150,000 clones; 86% of them were counted only once. The ten most abundant clones make up less than 20% of the sample. Sequences were derived from blood, sampled from a patient whose treatment included radiotherapy and nephrectomy. These receptors were taken from a woman aged 45-59 years with renal cell carcinoma.

The J gene is TRBJ2-1, the V gene TRBV19, with 11 bases identical to TRBD1. Germline assignment: CDR1 LNHDA and CDR2 SQIVND (reference sequence). The CDR3 totals 17 residues. Losses at the gene ends were 6 bases for V and 5 bases for J; bases not matched to a gene: 12. The CDR3 DNA reads as TGTGCCAGTAGCCCCGGACAGGGGGCATCCCTCGACAATGAGCAGTTCTTC. It encodes CASSPGQGASLDNEQFF. Full variable domain (rest looked up from reference TRBV19 and TRBJ2-1): DGGITQSPKYLFRKEGQNVTLSCEQNLNHDAMYWYRQDPGQGLRLIYYSQIVNDFQKGDIAEGYSVSREKKESFPLTVTSAQKNPTAFYLCASSPGQGASLDNEQFFGPGTRLTVL.

The V call is TRBV9, the J call TRBJ2-1; the match to TRBD2 covers 10 bases. V shed 0 bases, J shed 4 bases, and the junction held 4 bases outside the gene matches. Germline V lookup: CDR1 SGDLS, CDR2 YYNGEE. The CDR3 contains 16 residues. For the CDR3, the DNA is TGTGCCAGCAGCGTAGCCGGGACTAGCGCGTACAATGAGCAGTTCTTC. As protein: CASSVAGTSAYNEQFF.

This chain uses TRBV7-3 with TRBJ2-7; 8 bases fit TRBD1. CDR3 length: 14 amino acids. Germline V gene sequence: CDR1 SGHTA, CDR2 FQGTGA. Trimming at V came to 7 bases and at J to 4 bases, leaving 9 bases not matched to a gene. The CDR3 nucleotides are TGTGCCAGCATCACGACAGGGGACCCATACGAGCAGTACTTC. Translated: CASITTGDPYEQYF.

The chain recombines TRBV25-1 with TRBJ1-5, with D uncertain. Germline CDR1 is MGHDK and CDR2 is SYGVNS. Trimming shortened V by 1 base and J by 3 bases, and 7 bases separated the two germline ends. This CDR3 has 14 residues. CDR3 protein: CASSESQYNQPQHF. Here the CDR3 DNA reads TGTGCCAGCAGTGAATCACAATACAATCAGCCCCAGCATTTT.

The rearrangement links TRBV7-2 to TRBJ2-5, with 7 bases fitting TRBD1. This CDR3 contains 14 residues. Germline-derived CDR1 and CDR2 are SGHTA and FQGNSA. The junction had 8 bases not matched to a gene; V was cut back by 5 bases and J by 5 bases. CDR3 region: CASSTGQAIETQYF. In DNA form, the CDR3 reads TGTGCCAGCAGCACTGGACAGGCCATCGAGACCCAGTACTTC.

The rearrangement uses TRBV6-5 and TRBJ1-1; TRBD1 might be the D (5 bases). V was trimmed by 2 bases and J by 1 base, leaving 11 bases between them. This CDR3 is 15 amino acids long. Germline CDR1 reads MNHEY; CDR2 reads SVGAGI. CDR3 in DNA: TGTGCCAGCAGTTACATAACAGGAGGGAACACTGAAGCTTTCTTT. Translated: CASSYITGGNTEAFF.

The V gene is TRBV9, the J gene TRBJ2-7, with TRBD2 matching 7 bases. Germline V gene lookup returns CDR1 SGDLS and CDR2 YYNGEE. This CDR3 spans 16 amino acids. Unmatched junction bases numbered 13, after V lost 2 bases and J lost 5 bases. CDR3 DNA sequence: TGTGCCAGCAGCGTCCTGAGCGGGGCTGGCTTCGACGAGCAGTACTTC. Encoded protein: CASSVLSGAGFDEQYF.

Details on this clone: The junction departs from germline at one end; a sequencing error may be responsible. The chain is built from TRBV5-4 and TRBJ2-2, with TRBD2 matching over 9 bases. CDR3 length: 17 residues. Looked up from germline, CDR1 is SGHNT and CDR2 is YYREEE (reference sequence). The CDR3 sequence: CASSHVPSGVDTGELFF. The CDR3 bases are TGCGCCAGCAGCCACGTCCCTAGCGGGGTCGACACCGGGGAGCTGTTTTTT. Filled out from reference TRBV5-4 and TRBJ2-2, the complete variable domain reads ETGVTQSPTHLIKTRGQQVTLRCSSQSGHNTVSWYQQALGQGPQFIFQYYREEENGRGNFPPRFSGLQFPNYSSELNVNALELDDSALYLCASSHVPSGVDTGELFFGEGSRLTVL.

The V call is TRBV7-6, the J call TRBJ1-5; D is perhaps TRBD1 (5 bases). Germline CDR1 and CDR2: SGHVS and FNYEAQ. Between the trimmed V and J ends, which lost 4 bases and 2 bases, there was a span of 12 bases. This CDR3 spans 15 amino acids. The chain's CDR3 is CASSSAGGGNQPQHF. CDR3 nucleotide sequence: TGTGCCAGCAGCTCAGCCGGGGGTGGCAATCAGCCCCAGCATTTT.

V gene TRBV28 combines with J gene TRBJ1-5; D gene unclear. The germline CDR1 and CDR2 sequences are MDHEN and SYDVKM. V was cut by 7 bases and J by 3 bases, with 7 bases left in between. CDR3 length: 12 amino acids. CDR3 in DNA: TGTGCCAGCAAGGGATCCAATCAGCCCCAGCATTTT. It specifies CASKGSNQPQHF.

This chain uses TRBV28 with TRBJ2-7; the D is unclear. The CDR3 runs to 13 residues. Germline CDR1 and CDR2: MDHEN and SYDVKM. V lost 6 bases and J lost 5, with 14 bases in between. DNA for the CDR3: TGTGCCAGCAGGTTACTTCTATTCCACGAGCAGTACTTC. It is translated as CASRLLLFHEQYF.

The chain carries TRBV10-3 and TRBJ1-2, with D hard to call. The CDR3 loop spans 13 amino acids. Germline V gene lookup returns CDR1 ENHRY and CDR2 SYGVKD. Trimming left V 3 bases short and J 7 bases short, with 12 bases between. In nucleotides, the CDR3 is TGTGCCATCAGTGACCGGACCTTACTTGGCTACACCTTC. It specifies CAISDRTLLGYTF.

V and J are TRBV6-1 and TRBJ1-1, with D perhaps TRBD1 (5 bases). Per germline, CDR1 MNHNS and CDR2 SASEGT. Trimming stripped 8 bases from V and 0 bases from J, with 16 bases between. The CDR3 runs to 15 residues. The CDR3 DNA is TGTGCCAGCTGCGCAGGGTCTCCTTTGAACACTGAAGCTTTCTTT. Amino acids: CASCAGSPLNTEAFF.

This clone was seen a few times. The chain recombines TRBV9 with TRBJ1-2; no firm D call. Trimming removed 3 bases from V and 7 bases from J, with 13 bases in between. The CDR3 is 13 amino acids. Germline lookup yields CDR1 SGDLS and CDR2 YYNGEE. In DNA, the CDR3 is TGTGCCAGCAGCGCCGACCCCGATCGTGGCTACACCTTC. Its translation is CASSADPDRGYTF.